The present T cell receptor (beta chain) was sequenced within a study of monozygotic twins with inflammatory bowel disease. The unique tags termed UMIs, each holding a 6-nucleotide sample barcode, were added by means of template switching. Reprocessing the 5' RACE reads, TCRdb reports a single entry for every CDR3 protein and omits DNA. In all, the sample yields over 200,000 distinct CDR3 sequences. The CDR3 is 13 residues long. CDR1 LNHDA and CDR2 SQIVND come from the germline V gene (reference sequence). Of note for this clonotype: The antigen remains undetermined.

Study-wide points: Clonotype overlap with others was lower in IBD patients than in healthy twins, a difference that was greatest with disease activity.

This receptor was identified in a human donor with ulcerative colitis or Crohn's disease, or a healthy co-twin of an affected twin (not recorded which). This chain joins TRBV19 and TRBJ2-5; TCRdb's assignment of TRBD2 cannot be checked, as there is no DNA. The sequencing input was blood. The CDR3 region is CASTPEGEETQYF.